The source of this T cell receptor beta chain is a study of identical twins. Study-wide results and limits: Abundant beta clonotypes from cord blood had fewer insertions, unlike memory repertoires, which showed none. Analyses of zero insertions could, in part, be confounded by invariant MAIT and iNKT cells. The models gave estimates that fell short of the out-of-frame TCR alpha sharing seen in monozygotic twins.

TCRdb called the 5' RACE reads again in MiXCR, with one record for every CDR3 protein. Here the sample spans a few hundred thousand distinct CDR3 sequences, less than 9% being singletons. This clonotype was seen ten or more times. Its antigen is as yet unknown. The CDR3 spans 15 residues. Trimming removed 2 bases at V and 1 base at J, with 8 bases between. These data also featured in a second study, about yellow fever vaccine responses in identical twins. That work contributes: Reported findings indicate that twins' vaccine T cell responses seemed partially convergent, partially personalized.

Sequenced material: memory (CD45RO+) T cells sorted from blood. This chain uses TRBV12-3 or TRBV12-4 with TRBJ2-2; the D gene is possibly TRBD2 (6 bases). The TCR was taken from a woman between 18 and 30 years old in good health. CDR3 sequence: CASSLWGGNTGELFF. In DNA form, the CDR3 reads TGTGCCAGCAGTTTATGGGGAGGGAACACCGGGGAGCTGTTTTTT.